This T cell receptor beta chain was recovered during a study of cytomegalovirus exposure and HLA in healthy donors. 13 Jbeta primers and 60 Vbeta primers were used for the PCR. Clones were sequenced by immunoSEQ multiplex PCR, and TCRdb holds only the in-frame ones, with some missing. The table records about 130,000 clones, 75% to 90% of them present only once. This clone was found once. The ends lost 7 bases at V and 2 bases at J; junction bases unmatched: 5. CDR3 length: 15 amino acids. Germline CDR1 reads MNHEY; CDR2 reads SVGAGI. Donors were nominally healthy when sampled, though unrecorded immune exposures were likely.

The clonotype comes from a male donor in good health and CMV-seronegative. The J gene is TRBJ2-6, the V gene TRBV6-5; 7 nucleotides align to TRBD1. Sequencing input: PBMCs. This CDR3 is CASTMTGPGANVLTF. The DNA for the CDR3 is TGTGCCAGCACTATGACAGGGCCTGGGGCCAACGTCCTGACTTTC.